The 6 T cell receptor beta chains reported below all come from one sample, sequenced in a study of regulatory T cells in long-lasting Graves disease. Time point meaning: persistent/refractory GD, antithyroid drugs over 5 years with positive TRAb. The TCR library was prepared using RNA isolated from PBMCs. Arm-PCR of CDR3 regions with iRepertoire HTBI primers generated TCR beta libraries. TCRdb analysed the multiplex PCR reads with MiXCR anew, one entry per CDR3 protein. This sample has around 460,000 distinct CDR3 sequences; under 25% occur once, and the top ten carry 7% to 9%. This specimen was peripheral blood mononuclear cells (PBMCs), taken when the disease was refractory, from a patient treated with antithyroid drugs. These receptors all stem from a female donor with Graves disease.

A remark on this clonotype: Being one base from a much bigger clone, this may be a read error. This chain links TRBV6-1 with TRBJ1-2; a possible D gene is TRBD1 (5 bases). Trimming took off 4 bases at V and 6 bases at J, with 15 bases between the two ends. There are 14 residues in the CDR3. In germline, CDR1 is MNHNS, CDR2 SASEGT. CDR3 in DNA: TGTGCCAGCAGTGCTTCGGGGGGGAGCCATGGCTACACCTTC. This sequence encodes CASSASGGSHGYTF.

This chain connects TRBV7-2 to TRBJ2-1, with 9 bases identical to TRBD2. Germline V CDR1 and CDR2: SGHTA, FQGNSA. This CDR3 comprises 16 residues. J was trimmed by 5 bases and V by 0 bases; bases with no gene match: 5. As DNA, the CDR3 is TGTGCCAGCAGCTTAGCGGTCGGACTAGCGAACAATGAGCAGTTCTTC. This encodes CASSLAVGLANNEQFF.

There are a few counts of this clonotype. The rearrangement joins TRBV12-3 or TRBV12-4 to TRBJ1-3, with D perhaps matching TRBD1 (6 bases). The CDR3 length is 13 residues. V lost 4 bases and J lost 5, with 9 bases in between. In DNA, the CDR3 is TGTGCCAGCAGTTCCGACAGGAGAAACACCATATATTTT. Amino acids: CASSSDRRNTIYF.

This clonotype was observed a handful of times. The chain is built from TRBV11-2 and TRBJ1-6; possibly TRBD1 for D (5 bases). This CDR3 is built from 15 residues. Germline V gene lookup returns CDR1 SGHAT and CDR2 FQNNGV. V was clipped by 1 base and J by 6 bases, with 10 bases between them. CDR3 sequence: CASSLVGGANSPLHF. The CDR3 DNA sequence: TGTGCCAGCAGCTTAGTAGGAGGGGCTAATTCACCCCTCCACTTT.

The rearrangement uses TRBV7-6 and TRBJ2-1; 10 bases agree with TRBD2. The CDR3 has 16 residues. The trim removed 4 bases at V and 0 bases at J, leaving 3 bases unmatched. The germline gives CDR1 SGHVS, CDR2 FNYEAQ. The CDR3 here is CASSWTSGNSYNEQFF. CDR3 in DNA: TGTGCCAGCAGCTGGACTAGCGGAAACTCCTACAATGAGCAGTTCTTC.

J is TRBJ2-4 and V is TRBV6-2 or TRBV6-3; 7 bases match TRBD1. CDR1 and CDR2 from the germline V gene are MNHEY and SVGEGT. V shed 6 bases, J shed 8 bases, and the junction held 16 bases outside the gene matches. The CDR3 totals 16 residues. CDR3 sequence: CASSFVQGQFPDIQYF. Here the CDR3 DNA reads TGTGCCAGCAGCTTCGTCCAGGGACAGTTCCCCGACATTCAGTACTTC.